This T cell receptor (beta chain) appears in the sequencing data of a study of T cell responses to AZD1222 COVID-19 vaccine. Overall study findings and caveats: Spike-spanning, vaccine-associated CD4 TCRs were dominant at 160-218 and 743-854.

Concerning this clone: Its target is not known.

The repertoire was sequenced with immunoSEQ multiplex PCR; TCRdb's copy has only in-frame clones and lacks some. The sample has 56,000 or so clones; approximately 85% are singletons. Germline values: CDR1 SNHLY, CDR2 FYNNEI. V shed 4 bases, J shed 2 bases, and the junction held 5 bases outside the gene matches. The CDR3 sequence is 15 residues long. This TCR derives from an adult in good health. Material: peripheral blood, obtained on day 0 of AZD1222 vaccination. This chain uses TRBV2 with TRBJ2-3; 8 bases agree with TRBD2. The CDR3, as DNA: TGTGCCAGCAGTGTTGGGCGGGGGGCCACAGATACGCAGTATTTT. Translated, it gives CASSVGRGATDTQYF. Full variable domain (outside the CDR3, taken from reference TRBV2 and TRBJ2-3): EPEVTQTPSHQVTQMGQEVILRCVPISNHLYFYWYRQILGQKVEFLVSFYNNEISEKSEIFDDQFSVERPDGSNFTLKIRSTKLEDSAMYFCASSVGRGATDTQYFGPGTRLTVL.